The 2 T cell receptor beta chains below come from one sample, sequenced in a study of blood T cell repertoires in COVID-19. Sequencing was performed with immunoSEQ multiplex PCR; in TCRdb, only in-frame clones are kept and a portion is missing. This table holds 250,000 to 350,000 clones, roughly 90% found once. The specimen sequenced was peripheral blood. The receptor set was obtained from a woman in her twenties or thirties with COVID-19, enrolled during active disease.

The table lists this clone with a count of one. V is TRBV19 and J is TRBJ2-1, with TRBD2 matching 12 bases. Germline-derived CDR1 and CDR2 are LNHDA and SQIVND (reference sequence). J lost 0 bases, V lost 1 base, and 13 bases had no gene match. CDR3 length: 21 amino acids. The CDR3 DNA reads TGTGCCAGTAGTATAGCAATACTAGCGGGAGGCCCTTTAAGCTCCTACAATGAGCAGTTCTTC. This translates into CASSIAILAGGPLSSYNEQFF.

The chain carries TRBV7-2 and TRBJ2-2; a weak D match, TRBD1 (5 bases). Looked up from germline, CDR1 is SGHTA and CDR2 is FQGNSA. Deletions cut 2 bases from V and 1 base from J, with 11 bases between. There are 16 residues in the CDR3. CDR3 coding DNA: TGTGCCAGCAGCTTATCCAGGGTAGAGAACACCGGGGAGCTGTTTTTT. This codes for CASSLSRVENTGELFF. The full variable domain, with the rest looked up from reference TRBV7-2 and TRBJ2-2, is GAGVSQSPSNKVTEKGKDVELRCDPISGHTALYWYRQSLGQGLEFLIYFQGNSAPDKSGLPSDRFSAERTGGSVSTLTIQRTQQEDSAVYLCASSLSRVENTGELFFGEGSRLTVL.